This T cell receptor (beta chain) appears in the sequencing data of a study of shared clonotypes between healthy human individuals. Study conclusions and caveats: Represented genetic and exposure-history diversity was restricted by having few donors.

The CDR3 contains 13 residues. The germline V gene encodes CDR1 MNHEY and CDR2 SVGAGI. V was trimmed by 4 bases and J by 5 bases, leaving 11 bases between them. Terminally differentiated effector memory CD45RA+ cells were excluded by CCR7 positive selection of CD45RO-negative cells. As regards this clone: As yet, its antigen is unknown.

The protocol was immunoSEQ multiplex PCR, while the TCRdb copy is restricted to in-frame clones and leaves out a portion. The profile shows millions of clones, about 95% of them singletons. This clonotype was obtained from a man aged 18 to 30 in good health. This chain joins TRBV6-5 and TRBJ1-1; perhaps TRBD1 as D (6 bases). Sequencing was done on a sample of naive CD8+ T cells sorted from blood. CDR3 bases: TGTGCCAGCAGTTCAGGGGAGGGTACTGAAGCTTTCTTT. Translated: CASSSGEGTEAFF.